The entry that follows covers one T cell receptor (beta chain) sequence. Antigen specificity is unknown. The data are from a study of CD8 T cells in Susac syndrome. Findings and caveats of the study: The authors acknowledged that the study's TCR sequencing and HLA analysis involved relatively few individuals.

Trimming cost V 5 bases and J 8 bases; bases outside gene matches: 11. From germline, CDR1 is SEHNR and CDR2 FQNEAQ (reference sequence). The CDR3 contains 16 residues. Roughly 0.5 to 1 ug RNA was reverse transcribed with random hexamers. TCRdb re-called the immunoSEQ multiplex PCR reads through MiXCR, storing one row per CDR3 protein. Here the sample spans under 150,000 distinct CDR3 sequences, 95% being singletons. This chain uses TRBV7-9 with TRBJ1-5; TRBD1 agrees at 11 bases. The sequencing sample was made of CD4+ T cells from PBMCs. This TCR derives from a human donor with Susac syndrome. DNA for the CDR3: TGTGCCAGCAGCCCTGGAGGACAGGGGGCTTTGGAGCCCCAGCATTTT. It specifies CASSPGGQGALEPQHF.